Reported below is one T cell receptor (beta chain). Its target is not known. TCRdb re-called the reads with MiXCR, one entry per CDR3 protein. The repertoire includes around 740,000 distinct CDR3 sequences, about a third of them detected once, and 2.5% to 3% sits in the top ten. Between the trimmed V and J ends, which lost 2 bases and 2 bases, there was a span of 9 bases. The CDR3 loop spans 14 amino acids. The sample comes from a study of T cell repertoires in cytomegalovirus infection. Across the study: Evidence of both CMV infection and a matching HLA type came from public TCR beta signatures.

Study outcomes and limitations: Totalled public TCR beta family frequency picked out people who carried CMV plus the relevant HLA. Predominance within the ex vivo response was attributable to HLA-C-restricted CMV-specific TCR beta clonotypes.

This clonotype was sampled from a human donor in good health (CMV status not recorded). Some clones in this sample may be carry-over from other donors' samples. This chain uses TRBV12-3 or TRBV12-4 with TRBJ2-5; no firm D call. Material for sequencing was PBMCs. The DNA for the CDR3 is TGTGCCAGCAGTTTAACGGACGGTCAAGAGACCCAGTACTTC. Its translation is CASSLTDGQETQYF.